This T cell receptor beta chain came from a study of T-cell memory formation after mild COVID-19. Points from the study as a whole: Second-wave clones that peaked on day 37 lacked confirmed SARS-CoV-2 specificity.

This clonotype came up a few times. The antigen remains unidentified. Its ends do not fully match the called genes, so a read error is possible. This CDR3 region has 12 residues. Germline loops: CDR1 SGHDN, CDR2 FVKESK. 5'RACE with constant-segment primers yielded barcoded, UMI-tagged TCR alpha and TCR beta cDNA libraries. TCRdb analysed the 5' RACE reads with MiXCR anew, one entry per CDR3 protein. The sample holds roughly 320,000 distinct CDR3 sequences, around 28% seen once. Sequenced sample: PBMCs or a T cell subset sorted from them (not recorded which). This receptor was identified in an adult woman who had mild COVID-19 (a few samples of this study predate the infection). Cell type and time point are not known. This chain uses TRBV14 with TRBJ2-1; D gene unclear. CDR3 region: CASSQLGAGTYF. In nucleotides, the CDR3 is TGTGCCAGCAGCCAACTAGGTGCTGGAACCTACTTC.